This T cell receptor (beta chain) comes out of a study of CD8 T cells in Susac syndrome. The CDR3 length is 13 residues. V gave up 1 base and J gave up 6 bases, with 9 bases separating them. High-throughput TCR beta sequencing covered peripheral CD8+ and CD4+ T cells. Patients with Susac syndrome showed fulfilment of recently defined diagnostic criteria for definite or probable disease. Reverse transcription of roughly 0.5 to 1 ug RNA was carried out with random hexamers. In TCRdb, the immunoSEQ multiplex PCR reads were re-called with MiXCR into one record per CDR3 protein. The sample includes nearly 110,000 distinct CDR3 sequences, roughly 95% seen only once; the top ten take around 0.41%.

This sequence was found in a human donor with Susac syndrome. Source material: CD8+ T cells from PBMCs. The J gene is TRBJ1-2, the V gene TRBV12-3 or TRBV12-4; D gene ambiguous. CDR3 DNA sequence: TGTGCCAGCAGTTTAGACGGGTTGAATGGCTACACCTTC. This translates into CASSLDGLNGYTF.